Presented here are 13 T cell receptor beta chains from one specimen sequenced in a study of cytomegalovirus exposure and HLA in healthy donors. PCR used 60 Vbeta primers and 13 Jbeta primers. Clones were sequenced by immunoSEQ multiplex PCR, and TCRdb holds only the in-frame ones, with some missing. The data hold some 140,000 clones, with 73% observed a single time. Sequencing was carried out using PBMCs. The source is a woman aged 40 to 50 in good health and CMV-seronegative.

The rearrangement joins TRBV9 to TRBJ2-4; tentatively, D is TRBD2 (7 bases). Germline-derived CDR1 and CDR2 are SGDLS and YYNGEE. The germline V and J ends were trimmed by 7 bases and 1 base, with 15 bases remaining between them. The CDR3 totals 15 residues. The CDR3 sequence: CASSPGGVAKNIQYF. CDR3 DNA: TGTGCCAGCTCTCCGGGGGGCGTGGCCAAAAACATTCAGTACTTC.

V usage is TRBV27 and J usage is TRBJ2-2; 7 positions match TRBD1. Per the germline V gene, CDR1 is MNHEY and CDR2 is SMNVEV (reference sequence). The CDR3 covers 20 residues. After removal of 6 bases from V and 0 bases from J, the junction contained 19 bases not matched to a gene. The chain's CDR3 is CASSTSGILGQGANTGELFF. The CDR3 DNA is TGTGCCAGCAGCACCTCGGGCATACTGGGGCAGGGGGCGAACACCGGGGAGCTGTTTTTT.

This chain uses TRBV28 with TRBJ1-1, with D perhaps TRBD1 (5 bases). CDR1 is MDHEN, CDR2 SYDVKM, per germline. Trimming stripped 6 bases from V and 0 bases from J, with 11 bases between. The CDR3 extends over 14 amino acids. The CDR3 coding sequence is TGTGCCAGCAGCAGACAGATGATGAACACTGAAGCTTTCTTT. Its translation: CASSRQMMNTEAFF.

To note about this clone: Distinct nucleotide sequences in the sample also encode this CDR3. The chain has TRBV7-9 and TRBJ1-3; D is ambiguous. CDR3 length: 14 amino acids. The V end lost 1 base, the J end lost 0 bases, and 4 bases lay between the germline ends. Germline CDR1 is SEHNR and CDR2 is FQNEAQ (reference sequence). CDR3: CASSLGSSGNTIYF. CDR3 bases: TGTGCCAGCAGCTTAGGCAGCTCTGGAAACACCATATATTTT.

The J gene is TRBJ1-6, the V gene TRBV10-2; a weak D match, TRBD1 (5 bases). Germline loops: CDR1 WSHSY, CDR2 SAAADI. V lost 2 bases and J 5 bases, leaving 7 bases between the germline ends. The length of the CDR3 is 14 residues. In DNA, the CDR3 is TGCGCCAGCAGTGAGCCAGGGAATAATTCACCCCTCCACTTT. This sequence encodes CASSEPGNNSPLHF.

V gene TRBV5-4 combines with J gene TRBJ1-2, with 7 bases matching TRBD1. CDR3 length: 15 amino acids. The V gene end was trimmed by 1 base and the J gene end by 4 bases; junction bases not matched to a gene: 7. Germline values: CDR1 SGHNT, CDR2 YYREEE (reference sequence). CDR3 protein: CASSLSGGGIYGYTF. Here the CDR3 DNA reads TGTGCCAGCAGCTTGTCCGGAGGGGGCATCTATGGCTACACCTTC.

The genes are TRBV9 and TRBJ1-3; 7 nucleotides align to TRBD1. V lost 6 bases and J lost 6; bases outside the gene matches: 3. The V gene's germline CDR1 is SGDLS and CDR2 YYNGEE. The CDR3 is 12 residues long. CDR3 residues: CASMGQKNTIYF. The DNA for the CDR3 is TGTGCCAGCATGGGACAGAAAAACACCATATATTTT. Using reference TRBV9 and TRBJ1-3 for the parts outside the CDR3, the full variable domain is DSGVTQTPKHLITATGQRVTLRCSPRSGDLSVYWYQQSLDQGLQFLIQYYNGEERAKGNILERFSAQQFPDLHSELNLSSLELGDSALYFCASMGQKNTIYFGEGSWLTVV.

The rearrangement joins TRBV15 to TRBJ2-6; TRBD2 is a possible D gene (6 bases). The CDR3 sequence is 16 residues long. V shed 3 bases and J shed 4 bases, with 13 bases lying between them. Germline CDR1 is LNHNV and CDR2 is YYDKDF (reference sequence). This chain's CDR3 is CATSSGRDSGANVLTF. In DNA, the CDR3 is TGTGCCACCAGCAGTGGCAGGGACTCCGGGGCCAACGTCCTGACTTTC.

The J gene is TRBJ2-5, the V gene TRBV7-3; 8 bases agree with TRBD2. The CDR3 loop spans 15 amino acids. The J segment lost 5 bases and the V segment lost 8 bases, leaving 13 bases of the junction unmatched. Per the germline V gene, CDR1 is SGHTA and CDR2 is FQGTGA. The CDR3 protein is CASAPSGGAGETQYF. The CDR3 DNA sequence: TGTGCCAGCGCTCCCTCGGGGGGGGCCGGCGAGACCCAGTACTTC.

The gene calls are TRBV4-1 and TRBJ2-1; 7 bases are a match to TRBD1. This CDR3 comprises 16 residues. Trimming at V came to 0 bases and at J to 4 bases, leaving 6 bases not matched to a gene. Germline CDR1 reads MGHRA; CDR2 reads YSYEKL. CDR3 nucleotide sequence: TGCGCCAGCAGCCAAGATAACAGGGGCTTTTACAATGAGCAGTTCTTC. Translating gives CASSQDNRGFYNEQFF.

CDR3 amino acids: CASSPPTSTDTQYF. The CDR3, as DNA: TGTGCCAGCAGCCCTCCGACTTCCACAGATACGCAGTATTTT. This chain uses TRBV5-6 with TRBJ2-3, with D uncertain. This CDR3 comprises 14 residues. Trimming cost V 4 bases and J 2 bases, with 11 bases left between them. Per germline, CDR1 SGHDT and CDR2 YYEEEE.

This chain connects TRBV5-1 to TRBJ2-5; D is unclear. V was pared by 3 bases and J by 5 bases, with 14 bases between. The CDR3 sequence is 14 residues long. Germline assignment: CDR1 SGHRS and CDR2 YFSETQ. CDR3 bases: TGCGCCAGCAGCTACATCCAAGATCCCGAGACCCAGTACTTC. It specifies CASSYIQDPETQYF.

This rearrangement joins TRBV5-5 to TRBJ1-1, with 9 bases aligning to TRBD1. The CDR3 has 14 residues. V trimming: 6 bases; J trimming: 7 bases; junction bases outside the gene matches: 10. CDR1 and CDR2 from the germline V gene are SGHKS and YYEKEE (reference sequence). CDR3 nucleotides: TGTGCCAGCAACCGAGAAGGACAGGGGCGTGAAGCTTTCTTT. As protein: CASNREGQGREAFF. The variable domain in full, with the rest retrieved from reference TRBV5-5 and TRBJ1-1, is DAGVTQSPTHLIKTRGQQVTLRCSPISGHKSVSWYQQVLGQGPQFIFQYYEKEERGRGNFPDRFSARQFPNYSSELNVNALLLGDSALYLCASNREGQGREAFFGQGTRLTVV.